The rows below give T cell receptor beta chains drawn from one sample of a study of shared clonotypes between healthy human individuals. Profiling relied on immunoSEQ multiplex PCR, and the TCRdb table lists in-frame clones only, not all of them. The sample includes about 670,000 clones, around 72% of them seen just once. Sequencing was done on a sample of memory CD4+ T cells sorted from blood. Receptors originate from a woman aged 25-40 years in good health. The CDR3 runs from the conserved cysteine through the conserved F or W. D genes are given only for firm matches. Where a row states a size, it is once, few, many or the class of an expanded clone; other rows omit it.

CDR3nt: TGTGCCAGCAGCGTGAGCCTGGGACTAGCGGAGGCAGGTGAGCAGTTCTTC; CDR3aa: CASSVSLGLAEAGEQFF; v_gene: TRBV9; abundance: once; j_gene: TRBJ2-1; d_gene: TRBD2
CDR3nt: TGTGCCAGCAGCCAAGCCCAGCCAGGGAAAGATACGCAGTATTTT; CDR3aa: CASSQAQPGKDTQYF; v_gene: TRBV11-2; abundance: .; j_gene: TRBJ2-3; d_gene: .
CDR3nt: TGTGCCAGCTCACCAGTGGGACAGACTAAAGGCACAGATACGCAGTATTTT; CDR3aa: CASSPVGQTKGTDTQYF; v_gene: TRBV18; abundance: many; j_gene: TRBJ2-3; d_gene: TRBD1
CDR3nt: TGCGCCAGCAGCTCCGACAGTCTTTCCTACAATGAGCAGTTCTTC; CDR3aa: CASSSDSLSYNEQFF; v_gene: TRBV5-1; abundance: once; j_gene: TRBJ2-1; d_gene: .
CDR3nt: TGTGCCAGCTGCATTACTAGCGGGAGACTTCCAGATACGCAGTATTTT; CDR3aa: CASCITSGRLPDTQYF; v_gene: TRBV18; abundance: .; j_gene: TRBJ2-3; d_gene: TRBD2
CDR3nt: TGCGCCAGCAGCTCCGGATATCCAGGTAGGGGCAGTGAGCAGTTCTTC; CDR3aa: CASSSGYPGRGSEQFF; v_gene: TRBV5-1; abundance: .; j_gene: TRBJ2-1; d_gene: .
CDR3nt: TGTGCCAGCAGCTTAACCTGGGACAAGACCTACGAGCAGTACTTC; CDR3aa: CASSLTWDKTYEQYF; v_gene: TRBV7-2; abundance: few; j_gene: TRBJ2-7; d_gene: .
CDR3nt: TGTGCCAGCTCACAACTCCAAGAGACCCAGTACTTC; CDR3aa: CASSQLQETQYF; v_gene: TRBV18; abundance: .; j_gene: TRBJ2-5; d_gene: .
CDR3nt: TGTGCCAGTCGGTCTTCGACAGTGATTAATGAAAAACTGTTTTTT; CDR3aa: CASRSSTVINEKLFF; v_gene: TRBV19; abundance: .; j_gene: TRBJ1-4; d_gene: .
CDR3nt: TGTGCCAGCTCACTCGGGACTACCGCACCCCATTACGAGCAGTACTTC; CDR3aa: CASSLGTTAPHYEQYF; v_gene: TRBV18; abundance: .; j_gene: TRBJ2-7; d_gene: TRBD2
CDR3nt: TGTGCCAAAGGCGGGGTGAATGAAGCTTTCTTT; CDR3aa: CAKGGVNEAFF; v_gene: TRBV5-3; abundance: .; j_gene: TRBJ1-1; d_gene: .
CDR3nt: TGTGCCAGTGGTTTAGGGGTCAATCAGCCCCAGCATTTT; CDR3aa: CASGLGVNQPQHF; v_gene: TRBV19; abundance: few; j_gene: TRBJ1-5; d_gene: .
CDR3nt: TGTGCCTGGAGCGTGAATAACCGGGGACAGGGAGCGTCAGGAAACACCATATATTTT; CDR3aa: CAWSVNNRGQGASGNTIYF; v_gene: TRBV30; abundance: .; j_gene: TRBJ1-3; d_gene: TRBD1
CDR3nt: TGTGCCAGTACGGGTAGGACGGTGAACTATGGCTACACCTTC; CDR3aa: CASTGRTVNYGYTF; v_gene: TRBV19; abundance: once; j_gene: TRBJ1-2; d_gene: .
CDR3nt: TGTGCCAGTAGTATCTCCTCTGGAAACACCATATATTTT; CDR3aa: CASSISSGNTIYF; v_gene: TRBV19; abundance: .; j_gene: TRBJ1-3; d_gene: .
CDR3nt: TGTGCCAGCTCAGCGCAGAATAGCAATCAGCCCCAGCATTTT; CDR3aa: CASSAQNSNQPQHF; v_gene: TRBV18; abundance: .; j_gene: TRBJ1-5; d_gene: .
CDR3nt: TGTGCCAGCAGTCACGAGGATAGCAATCAGCCCCAGCATTTT; CDR3aa: CASSHEDSNQPQHF; v_gene: TRBV25-1; abundance: .; j_gene: TRBJ1-5; d_gene: .
CDR3nt: TGCGCCAGCAGCTGGGGACCCTCTGGAACCTACGAGCAGTACTTC; CDR3aa: CASSWGPSGTYEQYF; v_gene: TRBV5-1; abundance: .; j_gene: TRBJ2-7; d_gene: .
CDR3nt: TGTGCCAGTAGGGGGCTCTCGCGGCCTTTGGACGAGCAGTACTTC; CDR3aa: CASRGLSRPLDEQYF; v_gene: TRBV19; abundance: .; j_gene: TRBJ2-7; d_gene: .
CDR3nt: TGTGCCAGCAGCCACTCACAGGGGGCTGTCTATGGCTACACCTTC; CDR3aa: CASSHSQGAVYGYTF; v_gene: TRBV28; abundance: .; j_gene: TRBJ1-2; d_gene: TRBD1
CDR3nt: TGTGCCCATATGTCTCCCGCCTACGAGCAGTACTTC; CDR3aa: CAHMSPAYEQYF; v_gene: TRBV28; abundance: .; j_gene: TRBJ2-7; d_gene: .
CDR3nt: TGCAGCGCTGCGACCTGGACAGGGGGCCTAGAGACCCAGTACTTC; CDR3aa: CSAATWTGGLETQYF; v_gene: TRBV29-1; abundance: few; j_gene: TRBJ2-5; d_gene: TRBD1
CDR3nt: TGTGCCAGCAGTCAGCCGCCGAACACCGGGGAGCTGTTTTTT; CDR3aa: CASSQPPNTGELFF; v_gene: TRBV27; abundance: .; j_gene: TRBJ2-2; d_gene: .
CDR3nt: TGCAGCGTTGAAGGACTAGCGGGCGCTAGCACAGATACGCAGTATTTT; CDR3aa: CSVEGLAGASTDTQYF; v_gene: TRBV29-1; abundance: .; j_gene: TRBJ2-3; d_gene: TRBD2
CDR3nt: TGTGCCAGCAGCTCCTGGACCGGCTATGGCTACACCTTC; CDR3aa: CASSSWTGYGYTF; v_gene: TRBV5-4; abundance: .; j_gene: TRBJ1-2; d_gene: .
CDR3nt: TGTGCCAGGTTCCTCCAAGATGAGCAGTTCTTC; CDR3aa: CARFLQDEQFF; v_gene: TRBV6-4; abundance: .; j_gene: TRBJ2-1; d_gene: .
CDR3nt: TGTGCCAGCAGCGCTGACAGTTCGAACACTGAAGCTTTCTTT; CDR3aa: CASSADSSNTEAFF; v_gene: TRBV6-1; abundance: .; j_gene: TRBJ1-1; d_gene: .
CDR3nt: TGCGCCAGCAGCTTGACCGGGACTAGCGGGAGCGATGAGCAGTTCTTC; CDR3aa: CASSLTGTSGSDEQFF; v_gene: TRBV5-1; abundance: .; j_gene: TRBJ2-1; d_gene: TRBD2
CDR3nt: TGTGCCAGCAGTTGGGCCGGACTAGCGGGAAACACCGGGGAGCTGTTTTTT; CDR3aa: CASSWAGLAGNTGELFF; v_gene: TRBV28; abundance: .; j_gene: TRBJ2-2; d_gene: TRBD2
CDR3nt: TGTGCCAGCAGGGCACAGCCGAGGGGTCGAACGTACGAGCAGTACTTC; CDR3aa: CASRAQPRGRTYEQYF; v_gene: TRBV2; abundance: .; j_gene: TRBJ2-7; d_gene: .
CDR3nt: TGTGCCAGAAGCTCAGGGAATACCAGCCGCGAGCAGTACTTC; CDR3aa: CARSSGNTSREQYF; v_gene: TRBV5-3; abundance: .; j_gene: TRBJ2-7; d_gene: .
CDR3nt: TGCGCCAGCAGTCAGCCAACCGTCCCTCCTTCCTACGAGCAGTACTTC; CDR3aa: CASSQPTVPPSYEQYF; v_gene: TRBV23-1; abundance: .; j_gene: TRBJ2-7; d_gene: .
CDR3nt: TGCAGCGTCCAAGGCGAAACCTACGAGCAGTACTTC; CDR3aa: CSVQGETYEQYF; v_gene: TRBV29-1; abundance: .; j_gene: TRBJ2-7; d_gene: .
CDR3nt: TGCGCCAGCAGCCAAGAAGGAGCGAGCGGGAGCAATGAGCAGTTCTTC; CDR3aa: CASSQEGASGSNEQFF; v_gene: TRBV4-1; abundance: .; j_gene: TRBJ2-1; d_gene: TRBD2